The sample holds many counts of the clone carrying this T cell receptor (beta chain). The antigen remains undetermined. The sample belongs to a study of CD8 T cells in ankylosing spondylitis. Findings and caveats of the study: Characteristic, it appeared, of ankylosing spondylitis blood was a TCR beta motif of several highly homologous variants.

It was by quantitative 5'-RACE with molecular barcodes that TCR beta libraries were made. Using its own MiXCR run on the 5' RACE reads, TCRdb lists one record per CDR3 protein. The profile covers about 300,000 distinct CDR3 sequences, with around 20% appearing a single time and 3% to 4% taken by the ten largest. CDR3 length equals 14 residues. V was trimmed by 6 bases and J by 0 bases, leaving 11 bases between them. V gene TRBV12-3 or TRBV12-4 combines with J gene TRBJ1-2; a weak D match, TRBD1 (5 bases). Sequencing was done on a sample of blood, either unsorted or a sorted T cell fraction (not recorded which). The TCR originated in a female donor with ankylosing spondylitis or in good health (not recorded which). CDR3 amino acids: CASSPGTSNYGYTF. In nucleotides, the CDR3 is TGTGCCAGCAGCCCCGGGACCTCTAACTATGGCTACACCTTC.